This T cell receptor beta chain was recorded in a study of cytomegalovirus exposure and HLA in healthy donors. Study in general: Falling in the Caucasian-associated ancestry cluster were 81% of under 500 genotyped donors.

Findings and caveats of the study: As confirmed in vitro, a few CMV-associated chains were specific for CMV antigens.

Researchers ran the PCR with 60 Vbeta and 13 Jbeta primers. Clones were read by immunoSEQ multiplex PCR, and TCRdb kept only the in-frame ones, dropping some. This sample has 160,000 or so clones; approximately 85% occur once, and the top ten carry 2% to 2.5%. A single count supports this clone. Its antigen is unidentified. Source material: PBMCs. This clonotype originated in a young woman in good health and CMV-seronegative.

CDR3 DNA sequence: TGTGCCAGCTCACCGGGACTTCAGGGAGGCTACACCTTC. This gives the protein CASSPGLQGGYTF. The chain carries TRBV18 and TRBJ1-2; tentatively, D is TRBD1 (5 bases). This CDR3 has 13 residues. Trimming removed 3 bases at V and 8 bases at J, with 13 bases between. Germline V gene data show CDR1 as KGHSH and CDR2 as LQKENI.